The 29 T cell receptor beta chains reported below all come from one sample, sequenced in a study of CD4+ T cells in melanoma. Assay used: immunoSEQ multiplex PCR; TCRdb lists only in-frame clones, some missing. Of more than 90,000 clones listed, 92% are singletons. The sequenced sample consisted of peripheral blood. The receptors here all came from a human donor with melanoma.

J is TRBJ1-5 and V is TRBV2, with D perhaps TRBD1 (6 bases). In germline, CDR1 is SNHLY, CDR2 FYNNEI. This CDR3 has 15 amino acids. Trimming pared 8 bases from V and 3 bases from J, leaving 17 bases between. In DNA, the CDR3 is TGTGCCAGCCAAAAAAACAGGGAGAACAATCAGCCCCAGCATTTT. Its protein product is CASQKNRENNQPQHF.

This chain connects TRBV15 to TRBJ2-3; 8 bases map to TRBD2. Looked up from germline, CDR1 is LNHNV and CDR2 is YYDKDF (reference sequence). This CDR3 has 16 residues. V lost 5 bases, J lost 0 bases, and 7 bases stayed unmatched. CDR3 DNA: TGTGCCACCAGCCGGGAGGGGCTATTTAGCACAGATACGCAGTATTTT. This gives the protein CATSREGLFSTDTQYF. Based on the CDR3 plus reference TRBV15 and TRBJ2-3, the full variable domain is DAMVIQNPRYQVTQFGKPVTLSCSQTLNHNVMYWYQQKSSQAPKLLFHYYDKDFNNEADTPDNFQSRRPNTSFCFLDIRSPGLGDTAMYLCATSREGLFSTDTQYFGPGTRLTVL.

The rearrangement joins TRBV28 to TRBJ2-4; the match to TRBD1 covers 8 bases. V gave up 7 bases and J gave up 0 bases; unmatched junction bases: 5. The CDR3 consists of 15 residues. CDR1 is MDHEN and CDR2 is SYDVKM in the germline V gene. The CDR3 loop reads CASTGQGLAKNIQYF. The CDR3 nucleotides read TGTGCCAGCACCGGACAGGGTTTAGCCAAAAACATTCAGTACTTC. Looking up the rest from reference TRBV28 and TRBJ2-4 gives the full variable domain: DVKVTQSSRYLVKRTGEKVFLECVQDMDHENMFWYRQDPGLGLRLIYFSYDVKMKEKGDIPEGYSVSREKKERFSLILESASTNQTSMYLCASTGQGLAKNIQYFGAGTRLSVL.

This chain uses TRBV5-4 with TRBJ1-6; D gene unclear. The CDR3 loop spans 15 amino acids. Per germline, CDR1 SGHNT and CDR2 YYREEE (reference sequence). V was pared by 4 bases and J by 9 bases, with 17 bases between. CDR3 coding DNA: TGTGCCAGCAGCCGGTTTTTTGGGCCGACTTCACCCCTCCACTTT. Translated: CASSRFFGPTSPLHF.

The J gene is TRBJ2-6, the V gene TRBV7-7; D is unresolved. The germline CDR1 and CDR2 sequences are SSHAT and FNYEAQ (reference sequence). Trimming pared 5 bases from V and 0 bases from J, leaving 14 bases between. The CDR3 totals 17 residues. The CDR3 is CASSPGAWSSGANVLTF. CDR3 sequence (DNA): TGTGCCAGCAGCCCAGGAGCATGGAGCTCTGGGGCCAACGTCCTGACTTTC.

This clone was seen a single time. CDR3 sequence reads: CASSSTVPLGADTQYF. CDR3 nucleotide sequence: TGCGCCAGCAGCTCGACCGTACCCCTGGGGGCAGATACGCAGTATTTT. The V gene is TRBV5-1, the J gene TRBJ2-3; TRBD1 or TRBD2 may be the D gene (5 bases each). Germline V gene data show CDR1 as SGHRS and CDR2 as YFSETQ. This CDR3 is built from 16 residues. Trimming left V 3 bases short and J 4 bases short, with 18 bases between.

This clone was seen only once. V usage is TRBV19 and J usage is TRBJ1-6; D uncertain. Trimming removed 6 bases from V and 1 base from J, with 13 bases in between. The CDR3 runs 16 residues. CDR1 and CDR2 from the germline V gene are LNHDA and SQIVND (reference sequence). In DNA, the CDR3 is TGTGCCAGTAGCGACGCCCTCGCTTCCTATAATTCACCCCTCCACTTT. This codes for CASSDALASYNSPLHF.

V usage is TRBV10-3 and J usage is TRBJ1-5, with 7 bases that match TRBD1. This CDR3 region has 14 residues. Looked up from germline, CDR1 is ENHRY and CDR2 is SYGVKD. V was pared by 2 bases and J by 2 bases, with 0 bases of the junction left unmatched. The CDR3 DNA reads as TGTGCCATCAGTGAGGACAGGGGCAATCAGCCCCAGCATTTT. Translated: CAISEDRGNQPQHF.

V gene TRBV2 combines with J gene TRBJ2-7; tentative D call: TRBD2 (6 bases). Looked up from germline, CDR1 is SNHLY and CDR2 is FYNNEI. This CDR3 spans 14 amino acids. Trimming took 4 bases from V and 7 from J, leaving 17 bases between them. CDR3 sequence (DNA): TGTGCCAGCAGTGGGGGACTCAGTATAGGAGAGCAGTACTTC. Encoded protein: CASSGGLSIGEQYF.

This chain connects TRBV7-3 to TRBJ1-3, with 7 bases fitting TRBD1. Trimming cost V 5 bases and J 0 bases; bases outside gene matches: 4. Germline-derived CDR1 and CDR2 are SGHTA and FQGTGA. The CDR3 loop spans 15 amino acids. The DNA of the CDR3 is TGTGCCAGCAGCCCGGGGACAGTCTCTGGAAACACCATATATTTT. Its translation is CASSPGTVSGNTIYF.

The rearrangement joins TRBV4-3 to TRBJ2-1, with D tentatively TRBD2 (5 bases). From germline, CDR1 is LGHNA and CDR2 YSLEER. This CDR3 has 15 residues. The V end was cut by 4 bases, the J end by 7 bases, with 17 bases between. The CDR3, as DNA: TGCGCCAGCAGCCCACGAGAGGGAGTAAGGAATGAGCAGTTCTTC. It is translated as CASSPREGVRNEQFF.

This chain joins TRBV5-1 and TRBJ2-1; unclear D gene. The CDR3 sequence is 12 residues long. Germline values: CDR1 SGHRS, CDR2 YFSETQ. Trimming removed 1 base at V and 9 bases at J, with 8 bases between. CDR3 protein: CASSLPGGEQFF. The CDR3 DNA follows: TGCGCCAGCAGCTTGCCGGGTGGTGAGCAGTTCTTC.

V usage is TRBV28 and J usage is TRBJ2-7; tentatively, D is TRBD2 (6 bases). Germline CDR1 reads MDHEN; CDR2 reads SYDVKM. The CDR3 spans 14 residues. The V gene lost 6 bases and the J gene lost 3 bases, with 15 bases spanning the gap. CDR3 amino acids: CASRNRGASYEQYF. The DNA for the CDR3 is TGTGCCAGCAGGAACCGCGGGGCCAGCTACGAGCAGTACTTC.

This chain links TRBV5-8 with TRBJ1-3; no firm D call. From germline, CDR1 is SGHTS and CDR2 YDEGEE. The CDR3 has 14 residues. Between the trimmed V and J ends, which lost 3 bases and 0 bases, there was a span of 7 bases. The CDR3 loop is CASSWSNSGNTIYF. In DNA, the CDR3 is TGTGCCAGCAGCTGGAGCAACTCTGGAAACACCATATATTTT.

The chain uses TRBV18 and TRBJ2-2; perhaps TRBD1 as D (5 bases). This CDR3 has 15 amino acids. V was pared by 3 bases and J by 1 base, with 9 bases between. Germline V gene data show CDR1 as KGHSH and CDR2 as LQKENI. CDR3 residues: CASSPGHLNTGELFF. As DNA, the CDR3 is TGTGCCAGCTCACCCGGACACCTGAACACCGGGGAGCTGTTTTTT.

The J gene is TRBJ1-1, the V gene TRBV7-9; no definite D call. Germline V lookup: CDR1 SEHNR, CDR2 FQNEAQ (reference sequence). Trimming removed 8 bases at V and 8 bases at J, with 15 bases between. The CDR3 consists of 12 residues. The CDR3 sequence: CASQGRGEEAFF. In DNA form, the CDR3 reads TGTGCCAGCCAAGGCCGCGGGGAGGAAGCTTTCTTT. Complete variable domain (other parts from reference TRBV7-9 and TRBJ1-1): DTGVSQNPRHKITKRGQNVTFRCDPISEHNRLYWYRQTLGQGPEFLTYFQNEAQLEKSRLLSDRFSAERPKGSFSTLEIQRTEQGDSAMYLCASQGRGEEAFFGQGTRLTVV.

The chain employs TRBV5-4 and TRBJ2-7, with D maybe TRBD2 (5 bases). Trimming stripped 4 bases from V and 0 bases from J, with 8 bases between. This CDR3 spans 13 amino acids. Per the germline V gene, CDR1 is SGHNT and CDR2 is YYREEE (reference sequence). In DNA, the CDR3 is TGTGCCAGCAGCAATCGGGGCTCCTACGAGCAGTACTTC. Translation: CASSNRGSYEQYF.

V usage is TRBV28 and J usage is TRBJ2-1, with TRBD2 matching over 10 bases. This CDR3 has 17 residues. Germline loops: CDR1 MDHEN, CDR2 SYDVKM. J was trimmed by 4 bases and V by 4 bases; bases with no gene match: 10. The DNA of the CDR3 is TGTGCCAGCAGTTCCCACCTGACTAGCGGGTGGTACAATGAGCAGTTCTTC. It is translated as CASSSHLTSGWYNEQFF. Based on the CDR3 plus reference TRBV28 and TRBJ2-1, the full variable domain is DVKVTQSSRYLVKRTGEKVFLECVQDMDHENMFWYRQDPGLGLRLIYFSYDVKMKEKGDIPEGYSVSREKKERFSLILESASTNQTSMYLCASSSHLTSGWYNEQFFGPGTRLTVL.

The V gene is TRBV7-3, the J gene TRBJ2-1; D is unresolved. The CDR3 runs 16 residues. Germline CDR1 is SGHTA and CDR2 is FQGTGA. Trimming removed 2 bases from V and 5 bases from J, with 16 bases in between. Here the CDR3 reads CASSLWAQGIHNEQFF. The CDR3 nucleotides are TGTGCCAGCAGCTTATGGGCCCAAGGCATCCACAATGAGCAGTTCTTC.

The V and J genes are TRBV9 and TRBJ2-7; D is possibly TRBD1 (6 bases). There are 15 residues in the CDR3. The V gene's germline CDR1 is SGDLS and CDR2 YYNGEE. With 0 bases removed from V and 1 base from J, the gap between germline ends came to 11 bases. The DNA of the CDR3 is TGTGCCAGCAGCGTAGGCACAGGGCCTTCCTACGAGCAGTACTTC. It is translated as CASSVGTGPSYEQYF.

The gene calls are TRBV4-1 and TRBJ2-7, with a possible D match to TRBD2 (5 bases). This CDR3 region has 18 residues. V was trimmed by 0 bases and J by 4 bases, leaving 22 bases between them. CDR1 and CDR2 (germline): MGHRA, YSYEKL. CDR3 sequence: CASSQEGILRASGYEQYF. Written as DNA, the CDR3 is TGCGCCAGCAGCCAAGAAGGGATCTTGAGGGCCTCGGGGTACGAGCAGTACTTC.

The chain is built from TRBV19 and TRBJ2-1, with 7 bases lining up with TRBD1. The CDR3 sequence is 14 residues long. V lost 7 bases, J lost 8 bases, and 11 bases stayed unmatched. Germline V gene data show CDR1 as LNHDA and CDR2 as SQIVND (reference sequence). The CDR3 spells CASNPRQGSHEQFF. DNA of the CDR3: TGTGCCAGTAACCCCAGACAGGGCAGTCATGAGCAGTTCTTC. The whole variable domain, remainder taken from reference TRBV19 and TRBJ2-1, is DGGITQSPKYLFRKEGQNVTLSCEQNLNHDAMYWYRQDPGQGLRLIYYSQIVNDFQKGDIAEGYSVSREKKESFPLTVTSAQKNPTAFYLCASNPRQGSHEQFFGPGTRLTVL.

The CDR3, as DNA: TGTGCCAGTAGTATAGGTCGGGGGGCGGGTCGAAAGTTCTTC. Protein sequence: CASSIGRGAGRKFF. The chain joins TRBV19 to TRBJ2-1, with D perhaps TRBD2 (7 bases). The V end lost 1 base, the J end lost 14 bases, and 18 bases lay between the germline ends. This CDR3 is built from 14 residues. CDR1 is LNHDA and CDR2 is SQIVND in the germline V gene (reference sequence).

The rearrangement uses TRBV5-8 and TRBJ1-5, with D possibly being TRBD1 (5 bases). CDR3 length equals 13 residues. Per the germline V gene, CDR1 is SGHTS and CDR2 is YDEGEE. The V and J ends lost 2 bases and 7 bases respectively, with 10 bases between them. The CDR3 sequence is CASSLDSAQPQHF. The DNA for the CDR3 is TGTGCCAGCAGCTTAGACAGTGCACAGCCCCAGCATTTT.

The CDR3: CASSLKGQNPTNEKLFF. The CDR3 region has the DNA TGTGCCAGCAGCTTAAAAGGGCAGAACCCCACTAATGAAAAACTGTTTTTT. V usage is TRBV7-8 and J usage is TRBJ1-4; D is ambiguous. The CDR3 runs 17 residues. Germline values: CDR1 SGHVS, CDR2 FQNEAQ. Trimming stripped 2 bases from V and 2 bases from J, with 15 bases between.

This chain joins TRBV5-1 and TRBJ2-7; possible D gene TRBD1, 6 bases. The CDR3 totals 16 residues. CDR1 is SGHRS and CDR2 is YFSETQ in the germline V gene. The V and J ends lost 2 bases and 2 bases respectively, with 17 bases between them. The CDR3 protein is CASSFVPVGDTYEQYF. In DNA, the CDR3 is TGCGCCAGCAGCTTTGTTCCGGTTGGGGACACCTACGAGCAGTACTTC.

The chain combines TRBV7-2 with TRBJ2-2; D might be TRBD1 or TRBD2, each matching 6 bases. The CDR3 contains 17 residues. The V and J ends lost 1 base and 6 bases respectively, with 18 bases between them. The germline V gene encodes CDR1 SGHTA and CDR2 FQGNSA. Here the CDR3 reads CASSLGGEQGSSGELFF. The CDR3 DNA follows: TGTGCCAGCAGCTTAGGGGGGGAACAGGGCAGCTCCGGGGAGCTGTTTTTT.

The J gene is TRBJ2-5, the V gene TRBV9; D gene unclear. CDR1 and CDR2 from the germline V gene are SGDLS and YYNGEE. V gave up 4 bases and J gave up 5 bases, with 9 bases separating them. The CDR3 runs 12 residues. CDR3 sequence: CASSRVGETQYF. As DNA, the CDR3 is TGTGCCAGCAGCCGAGTGGGGGAGACCCAGTACTTC.

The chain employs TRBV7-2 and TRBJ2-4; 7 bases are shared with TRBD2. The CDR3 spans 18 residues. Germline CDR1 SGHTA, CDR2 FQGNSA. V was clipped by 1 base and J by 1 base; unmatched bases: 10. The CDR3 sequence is CASSLVRVGLGAKNIQYF. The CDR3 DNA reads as TGTGCCAGCAGCTTAGTCAGGGTAGGACTAGGCGCCAAAAACATTCAGTACTTC.